Below are 15 T cell receptor beta chains sequenced from a single sample in a study of response to subunit inactivated influenza vaccine. One entry per CDR3 protein, called by TCRdb with MiXCR from the RT-PCR reads. Here the sample spans hundreds of thousands of distinct CDR3 sequences, roughly 12% being singletons. The source was PBMCs from blood, collected on the day of vaccination. All receptors derive from a man aged 45-65 years who received an inactivated influenza vaccine.

This clonotype was seen a handful of times. The rearrangement uses TRBV6-2 or TRBV6-3 and TRBJ1-6; TRBD1 is a possible D gene (6 bases). CDR3 length: 15 residues. V was clipped by 2 bases and J by 7 bases, with 12 bases between them. CDR1 is MNHEY, CDR2 SVGEGT, per germline. In nucleotides, the CDR3 is TGTGCCAGCAGTTACCTAAAGGGGGGAAATTCACCCCTCCACTTT. Protein: CASSYLKGGNSPLHF.

The chain uses TRBV7-2 and TRBJ2-7; 9 nucleotides match TRBD2. Unmatched junction bases numbered 5, after V lost 2 bases and J lost 6 bases. The length of the CDR3 is 14 residues. Germline V lookup: CDR1 SGHTA, CDR2 FQGNSA. The CDR3 DNA sequence: TGTGCCAGCAGCTTATTGCGGGAGGGATCCGAGCAGTACTTC. Translating it yields CASSLLREGSEQYF.

This clonotype showed up many times. V is TRBV24-1 and J is TRBJ2-1, with a weak D call TRBD1 (7 bases). The CDR3 length is 16 residues. CDR1 and CDR2 from the germline V gene are KGHDR and SFDVKD. V dropped 2 bases and J dropped 4 bases, with 14 bases sitting between them. The CDR3 loop reads CATSDSQGGRYNEQFF. In DNA form, the CDR3 reads TGTGCCACCAGTGATTCTCAGGGGGGAAGATACAATGAGCAGTTCTTC.

The chain couples TRBV6-1 to TRBJ2-1, with 8 bases that match TRBD1. The CDR3 has 16 amino acids. The germline gives CDR1 MNHNS, CDR2 SASEGT. V was clipped by 0 bases and J by 5 bases; unmatched bases: 6. CDR3 region: CASSEAAGGDHNEQFF. The CDR3 coding sequence is TGTGCCAGCAGTGAAGCGGCAGGGGGCGACCACAATGAGCAGTTCTTC.

This clonotype was observed a handful of times. The CDR3 sequence: CASSLLIRSSSNEQFF. The CDR3 DNA follows: TGTGCCAGCAGCTTACTTATACGGTCGTCCAGCAATGAGCAGTTCTTC. The chain carries TRBV7-3 and TRBJ2-1, with D unresolved. This CDR3 region has 16 residues. V dropped 2 bases and J dropped 6 bases, with 17 bases sitting between them. CDR1 is SGHTA and CDR2 is FQGTGA in the germline V gene.

This clonotype was observed a handful of times. This sequence joins TRBV7-2 and TRBJ2-6; D is undetermined. The length of the CDR3 is 17 residues. CDR1 and CDR2 (germline): SGHTA, FQGNSA. Trimming shortened V by 5 bases and J by 0 bases, and 14 bases separated the two germline ends. CDR3 loop: CASSRVELSSGANVLTF. In DNA form, the CDR3 reads TGTGCCAGCAGCCGAGTTGAACTGAGCTCTGGGGCCAACGTCCTGACTTTC.

This clonotype occurred many times. V usage is TRBV6-2 or TRBV6-3 and J usage is TRBJ2-7; 7 bases are shared with TRBD1. The V gene's germline CDR1 is MNHEY and CDR2 SVGEGT. CDR3 length: 15 residues. The V and J ends lost 6 bases and 0 bases, in that order; junction bases with no gene match: 8. The CDR3, as DNA: TGTGCCAGCAGAGTGGACAGGTTAGCCTCCTACGAGCAGTACTTC. It yields the protein CASRVDRLASYEQYF.

This clonotype was observed a handful of times. The chain carries TRBV20-1 and TRBJ2-4, with TRBD2 matching over 15 bases. Trimming took 6 bases from V and 2 from J; bases not matched to a gene: 8. The CDR3 totals 17 residues. Per germline, CDR1 DFQATT and CDR2 SNEGSKA (reference sequence). CDR3 region: CSAHGTSGRRSKNIQYF. CDR3 coding DNA: TGCAGTGCCCACGGGACTAGCGGGAGGAGGTCCAAAAACATTCAGTACTTC.

CDR3 sequence: CASSQDPPINIQYF. DNA of the CDR3: TGCGCCAGCAGCCAAGATCCCCCGATTAACATTCAGTACTTC. The J gene is TRBJ2-4, the V gene TRBV4-1; D remains unclear. This CDR3 contains 14 residues. V lost 0 bases, J lost 7 bases, and 10 bases lay in between. CDR1 MGHRA and CDR2 YSYEKL come from the germline V gene.

This clonotype showed up just a few times. The chain carries TRBV15 and TRBJ2-1; no clear D gene. CDR1 is LNHNV and CDR2 is YYDKDF in the germline V gene (reference sequence). Trimming left V 1 base short and J 4 bases short, with 8 bases between. The CDR3 runs to 14 residues. CDR3 sequence (DNA): TGTGCCACCAGCAGAGGCGGCGGTTACAATGAGCAGTTCTTC. Amino acid sequence: CATSRGGGYNEQFF.

This clonotype has just a few counts. The V gene is TRBV25-1, the J gene TRBJ1-6; TRBD1 agrees at 7 bases. V trimming: 8 bases; J trimming: 6 bases; junction bases outside the gene matches: 10. CDR3 length equals 15 residues. The germline CDR1 and CDR2 sequences are MGHDK and SYGVNS. CDR3 region: CASCPAGTANSPLHF. The CDR3 bases are TGTGCCAGCTGTCCCGCCGGGACAGCTAATTCACCCCTCCACTTT.

In its sample, this clonotype was seen a few times. The gene calls are TRBV5-1 and TRBJ2-1; D not resolved. The CDR3 extends over 16 amino acids. V lost 5 bases and J 6 bases, leaving 21 bases between the germline ends. Germline-derived CDR1 and CDR2 are SGHRS and YFSETQ. As DNA, the CDR3 is TGCGCCAGCAGTTTAAGGACCAATTTCCCTCTCAATGAGCAGTTCTTC. Protein product: CASSLRTNFPLNEQFF.

This clonotype appeared a single time. The chain uses TRBV28 and TRBJ2-1; 14 bases agree with TRBD2. From germline, CDR1 is MDHEN and CDR2 SYDVKM. V was pared by 6 bases and J by 0 bases, with 13 bases of the junction left unmatched. CDR3 length: 20 residues. CDR3 loop: CASSPLGLAGEGGSYNEQFF. CDR3 nucleotides: TGTGCCAGCAGCCCTTTGGGACTAGCGGGAGAGGGCGGCTCCTACAATGAGCAGTTCTTC.

The CDR3 spells CASSPGQGAGQNIQYF. As DNA, the CDR3 is TGTGCCAGCAGCCCGGGACAGGGGGCCGGGCAAAACATTCAGTACTTC. This chain connects TRBV5-4 to TRBJ2-4; 12 nucleotides align to TRBD1. Trimming cost V 4 bases and J 5 bases; bases outside gene matches: 7. Germline values: CDR1 SGHNT, CDR2 YYREEE (reference sequence). The CDR3 runs to 16 residues.

A word on this clonotype: A read error may be the cause here, since a much bigger clone is one base away. The gene calls are TRBV28 and TRBJ1-4; D is uncertain. The V gene's germline CDR1 is MDHEN and CDR2 SYDVKM. This CDR3 contains 15 residues. The CDR3 spells CASRGGGLTNGKLFF. In DNA, the CDR3 is TGTGCCAGCAGGGGTGGCGGGCTAACTAATGGAAAACTGTTTTTT.